What follows are 22 T cell receptor beta chains derived from one specimen sequenced in a study of CD8 T cells in Susac syndrome. Random hexamers were used to reverse transcribe the RNA input (roughly 0.5 to 1 ug). MiXCR, applied by TCRdb to the immunoSEQ multiplex PCR reads, yields one record per CDR3 protein. The sample lists roughly 190,000 distinct CDR3 sequences; 90% to 95% were seen once. The specimen was CD4+ T cells from PBMCs. The receptors stem from a human donor with Susac syndrome.

The chain has TRBV7-8 and TRBJ2-6; D perhaps matches TRBD2 (5 bases). The CDR3 is 16 amino acids. Deletions cut 4 bases from V and 2 bases from J, with 12 bases between. CDR1 and CDR2 (germline): SGHVS, FQNEAQ. The CDR3 protein is CASSSPGNAGANVLTF. CDR3 coding DNA: TGTGCCAGCAGCTCCCCGGGGAATGCTGGGGCCAACGTCCTGACTTTC.

This clonotype was observed once. The V call is TRBV30, the J call TRBJ1-4; D gene ambiguous. Germline V gives CDR1 GTSNPN, CDR2 SVGIG (reference sequence). The ends were cut back, 0 bases at V and 8 bases at J, with 13 bases in the middle. This CDR3 has 14 residues. CDR3 amino acids: CAWSVSVRGEKLFF. CDR3 in DNA: TGTGCCTGGAGTGTATCTGTTCGTGGAGAAAAACTGTTTTTT.

The chain has TRBV20-1 and TRBJ1-5, with a possible D match to TRBD1 (5 bases). CDR1 is DFQATT, CDR2 SNEGSKA, per germline (reference sequence). The V and J ends lost 0 bases and 0 bases respectively, with 15 bases between them. This CDR3 is built from 17 residues. The DNA of the CDR3 is TGCAGTGCTAGAGATCGGGGCAGAGGCTATAGCAATCAGCCCCAGCATTTT. Translated: CSARDRGRGYSNQPQHF.

The CDR3 region is CASSQSGSKGANYGYTF. The CDR3 region has the DNA TGTGCCAGCAGTCAAAGCGGCAGCAAAGGAGCTAACTATGGCTACACCTTC. The V call is TRBV12-3 or TRBV12-4, the J call TRBJ1-2, with unresolved D. This CDR3 region has 17 residues. V shed 5 bases and J shed 0 bases, with 19 bases lying between them.

V usage is TRBV3-1 and J usage is TRBJ2-1, with 7 bases matching TRBD2. The CDR3 totals 16 residues. Germline assignment: CDR1 LGHDT and CDR2 YNNKEL (reference sequence). The V segment lost 4 bases and the J segment 6 bases; nucleotides outside the gene matches: 12. The CDR3 spells CASSRWVSGEGNEQFF. DNA for the CDR3: TGTGCCAGCAGCCGGTGGGTAAGCGGGGAGGGCAATGAGCAGTTCTTC.

The chain recombines TRBV6-5 with TRBJ2-1, with 9 bases lining up with TRBD2. CDR1 and CDR2 from the germline V gene are MNHEY and SVGAGI. J gave up 5 bases and V 5 bases, and 4 bases lay outside the gene matches. The CDR3 covers 14 residues. For the CDR3, the DNA is TGTGCCAGCAGTAAACGGACTAGCGACAATGAGCAGTTCTTC. This gives the protein CASSKRTSDNEQFF.

Only one count was recorded for this clonotype. This sequence joins TRBV15 and TRBJ2-7; D is unresolved. Trimming removed 0 bases from V and 6 bases from J, with 12 bases in between. Germline V lookup: CDR1 LNHNV, CDR2 YYDKDF (reference sequence). There are 14 residues in the CDR3. CDR3 sequence reads: CATSRDRVGREQYF. CDR3 bases: TGTGCCACCAGCAGAGATAGAGTCGGGCGCGAGCAGTACTTC.

This chain connects TRBV30 to TRBJ2-1; perhaps TRBD1 as D (5 bases). CDR1 and CDR2 (germline): GTSNPN, SVGIG (reference sequence). V was shortened by 1 base and J by 7 bases, with 5 bases between the two germline ends. This CDR3 comprises 11 residues. CDR3 DNA: TGTGCCTGGAGTGACAGGAATGAGCAGTTCTTC. Amino acid sequence: CAWSDRNEQFF. Combining the CDR3 with reference TRBV30 and TRBJ2-1 gives the whole variable domain SQTIHQWPATLVQPVGSPLSLECTVEGTSNPNLYWYRQAAGRGLQLLFYSVGIGQISSEVPQNLSASRPQDRQFILSSKKLLLSDSGFYLCAWSDRNEQFFGPGTRLTVL.

The chain combines TRBV4-2 with TRBJ2-7; 8 bases fit TRBD1. The CDR3 runs to 14 residues. Germline V gives CDR1 LGHNA, CDR2 YNFKEQ. V shed 0 bases and J 5 bases; nucleotides not matched to a gene: 3. CDR3 coding DNA: TGTGCCAGCAGCCAAGACAGGGGGCGGCACGAGCAGTACTTC. Amino acids: CASSQDRGRHEQYF.

The rearrangement links TRBV29-1 to TRBJ1-3; D call uncertain. Trimming left V 2 bases short and J 5 bases short, with 7 bases between. CDR3 size: 12 residues. The V gene's germline CDR1 is SQVTM and CDR2 ANQGSEA. CDR3 residues: CSVESRRNTIYF. DNA for the CDR3: TGCAGCGTTGAATCCCGAAGAAACACCATATATTTT.

The V and J genes are TRBV20-1 and TRBJ2-2, with 10 bases identical to TRBD1. The trim removed 5 bases at V and 7 bases at J, leaving 4 bases unmatched. Germline V lookup: CDR1 DFQATT, CDR2 SNEGSKA (reference sequence). The CDR3 extends over 13 amino acids. CDR3 sequence reads: CSAPGQGIGELFF. The CDR3 nucleotides read TGCAGTGCTCCGGGACAGGGGATCGGGGAGCTGTTTTTT.

This clonotype appeared once. The gene calls are TRBV9 and TRBJ2-3, with D perhaps matching TRBD2 (6 bases). Germline V gene data show CDR1 as SGDLS and CDR2 as YYNGEE. The CDR3 spans 18 residues. With 3 bases removed from V and 0 bases from J, the gap between germline ends came to 20 bases. Here the CDR3 reads CASSALTGGVTSTDTQYF. CDR3 nucleotide sequence: TGTGCCAGCAGCGCGCTAACAGGCGGGGTTACCAGCACAGATACGCAGTATTTT.

Only one count was recorded for this clonotype. The genes are TRBV13 and TRBJ1-1; 7 nucleotides agree with TRBD1. Per germline, CDR1 PRHDT and CDR2 FYEKMQ (reference sequence). There are 15 residues in the CDR3. V was clipped by 1 base and J by 1 base; unmatched bases: 3. As DNA, the CDR3 is TGTGCCAGCAGCTTAGTCCAGGGGGGGAACACTGAAGCTTTCTTT. This translates into CASSLVQGGNTEAFF.

The V and J genes are TRBV11-2 and TRBJ2-5; D gene unclear. Trimming removed 0 bases at V and 4 bases at J, with 6 bases between. CDR1 is SGHAT and CDR2 is FQNNGV in the germline V gene. The CDR3 spans 13 residues. CDR3 residues: CASSLDYRETQYF. The DNA for the CDR3 is TGTGCCAGCAGCTTAGATTACCGAGAGACCCAGTACTTC.

The chain combines TRBV30 with TRBJ2-7; D may be TRBD2 (5 bases). The CDR3 covers 13 residues. The germline gives CDR1 GTSNPN, CDR2 SVGIG (reference sequence). Trimming cost V 5 bases and J 5 bases, with 16 bases left between them. Here the CDR3 DNA reads TGTGCCTGGCTAACAATAGGAGGACACGAGCAGTACTTC. Amino acids: CAWLTIGGHEQYF.

The chain recombines TRBV7-9 with TRBJ1-1; TRBD1 is a possible D gene (6 bases). The CDR3 runs 12 residues. From germline, CDR1 is SEHNR and CDR2 FQNEAQ (reference sequence). V was clipped by 5 bases and J by 10 bases, with 14 bases between them. The CDR3 DNA is TGTGCCAGCAGCACTGGAGGGGGGTCAGCTTTCTTT. Translation gives CASSTGGGSAFF.

The rearrangement uses TRBV30 and TRBJ1-1; a possible D gene is TRBD1 (5 bases). The CDR3 covers 11 residues. The germline CDR1 and CDR2 sequences are GTSNPN and SVGIG (reference sequence). Trimming took off 1 base at V and 11 bases at J, with 11 bases between the two ends. CDR3 DNA sequence: TGTGCCTGGAGTGCTTCAGGGTTGGCTTTCTTT. Protein sequence: CAWSASGLAFF.

The chain couples TRBV20-1 to TRBJ2-2; 8 nucleotides agree with TRBD1. The CDR3 spans 14 residues. CDR1 DFQATT and CDR2 SNEGSKA come from the germline V gene (reference sequence). The J segment lost 1 base and the V segment lost 6 bases, leaving 4 bases of the junction unmatched. The CDR3 sequence is CSAFGTGNTGELFF. In DNA, the CDR3 is TGCAGTGCGTTCGGGACAGGGAACACCGGGGAGCTGTTTTTT.

The chain links TRBV3-1 to TRBJ2-7, with 10 positions matching TRBD1. J lost 4 bases, V lost 3 bases, and 9 bases had no gene match. The CDR3 has 16 residues. CDR1 LGHDT and CDR2 YNNKEL come from the germline V gene (reference sequence). CDR3 in amino acids: CASSHPLGQGGYEQYF. The CDR3 nucleotides are TGTGCCAGCAGCCACCCCCTCGGACAGGGGGGGTACGAGCAGTACTTC.

This clonotype has a single count. This chain links TRBV7-8 with TRBJ2-1, with 7 bases identical to TRBD1. This CDR3 is built from 15 residues. The junction had 4 bases not matched to a gene; V was cut back by 3 bases and J by 2 bases. CDR1 is SGHVS and CDR2 is FQNEAQ in the germline V gene. Here the CDR3 reads CASSFAGTAYNEQFF. The DNA of the CDR3 is TGTGCCAGCAGCTTCGCCGGGACAGCCTACAATGAGCAGTTCTTC.

This chain uses TRBV20-1 with TRBJ1-5; the D is unclear. V was shortened by 2 bases and J by 4 bases, with 6 bases between the two germline ends. CDR1 is DFQATT and CDR2 is SNEGSKA in the germline V gene (reference sequence). The CDR3 spans 12 residues. This chain's CDR3 is CSARLRNQPQHF. As DNA, the CDR3 is TGCAGTGCTAGATTGAGAAATCAGCCCCAGCATTTT.

J is TRBJ2-7 and V is TRBV4-1, with 7 bases that match TRBD1. CDR1 is MGHRA, CDR2 YSYEKL, per germline. There are 19 residues in the CDR3. Trimming at V came to 2 bases and at J to 4 bases, leaving 20 bases not matched to a gene. The CDR3 spells CASSQRDGQDSLKAYEQYF. CDR3 DNA sequence: TGCGCCAGCAGCCAAAGAGATGGACAGGACTCCCTCAAAGCTTACGAGCAGTACTTC.